The TCR beta chain described here comes from a study of blood T cell repertoires in COVID-19. Overall study context: Samples representing acute and convalescent COVID-19 were sourced from the United States, Italy and Spain.

Cohort placement rested on clinical history that participants reported themselves. Either two negative PCRs, clearance, or symptom resolution qualified Cohort 3 donors as recovered. CDR3 length equals 15 residues. Germline CDR1 MDHEN, CDR2 SYDVKM. V dropped 6 bases and J dropped 0 bases, with 12 bases sitting between them. Profiling relied on immunoSEQ multiplex PCR, and the TCRdb table lists in-frame clones only, not all of them. The table has about 390,000 clones, around 87% seen once; the top ten hold around 9.3%. This TCR derives from a woman aged 45-65 years who had recovered from COVID-19. The chain joins TRBV28 to TRBJ2-1, with D hard to call. The specimen sequenced was PBMCs or T cells enriched from blood (not recorded which). The CDR3: CASSARRSSYNEQFF. The CDR3 DNA follows: TGTGCCAGCAGCGCGCGAAGAAGCTCCTACAATGAGCAGTTCTTC.